This TCR beta chain was captured by sequencing in a study of blood T cells in healthy people across ages. A J-beta primer mix and a sample-barcoded 5' primer were used in a second PCR of roughly 6 to 12 cycles. TCRdb processed the 5' RACE reads anew with MiXCR; each CDR3 protein has one entry. Among roughly 1,100,000 distinct CDR3 sequences listed, under 30% were seen once. Trimming cost V 0 bases and J 6 bases, with 13 bases left between them. Germline V gene sequence: CDR1 SGDLS, CDR2 YYNGEE. The CDR3 consists of 15 residues. This sample also appeared in a second study, on T cells of mothers and their children. This second study says: The yield was over 8 million TCR beta CDR3 reads from each mother and approximately 2.8 million from each child.

This sequence joins TRBV9 and TRBJ2-1; D is unresolved. This clonotype was sampled from a girl aged 2-15 years in good health. Sequencing input: blood. The CDR3: CASSVEGSYINEQFF. The CDR3 region has the DNA TGTGCCAGCAGCGTAGAGGGCAGCTACATCAATGAGCAGTTCTTC.